The 3 T cell receptor beta chains below all came from one sample that was sequenced in a study of blood T cell repertoires in COVID-19. TCRdb's table, derived via immunoSEQ multiplex PCR, lists solely in-frame clones and lacks some. Among around 90,000 clones listed, roughly 88% were seen once. Sequences were obtained from peripheral blood. The receptors here all came from a man over 45 with COVID-19, enrolled during active disease.

The rearrangement joins TRBV7-6 to TRBJ1-2; TRBD1 matches at 7 bases. The germline gives CDR1 SGHVS, CDR2 FNYEAQ. This CDR3 comprises 15 residues. V shed 1 base, J shed 4 bases, and the junction held 6 bases outside the gene matches. The CDR3 protein is CASSLGRDSGYGYTF. The CDR3 bases are TGTGCCAGCAGCTTAGGCCGGGACAGCGGCTATGGCTACACCTTC.

This clone was seen a few times. The chain employs TRBV2 and TRBJ1-5; tentative D call: TRBD1 (6 bases). This CDR3 comprises 18 residues. With 6 bases removed from V and 0 bases from J, the gap between germline ends came to 21 bases. The V gene's germline CDR1 is SNHLY and CDR2 FYNNEI. CDR3 protein: CASRTPGDTEYSNQPQHF. The CDR3 nucleotides read TGTGCCAGCAGAACTCCTGGGGACACCGAGTATAGCAATCAGCCCCAGCATTTT. Full variable domain (outside the CDR3, taken from reference TRBV2 and TRBJ1-5): EPEVTQTPSHQVTQMGQEVILRCVPISNHLYFYWYRQILGQKVEFLVSFYNNEISEKSEIFDDQFSVERPDGSNFTLKIRSTKLEDSAMYFCASRTPGDTEYSNQPQHFGDGTRLSIL.

The rearrangement uses TRBV24-1 and TRBJ1-5, with D perhaps matching TRBD1 (5 bases). With 4 bases removed from V and 0 bases from J, the gap between germline ends came to 12 bases. Germline values: CDR1 KGHDR, CDR2 SFDVKD. The CDR3 runs to 16 residues. In DNA form, the CDR3 reads TGTGCCACCAGTGACTCGACAGACTTTAGCAATCAGCCCCAGCATTTT. Translated, it gives CATSDSTDFSNQPQHF.